Sequencing of this T cell receptor beta chain was carried out in a study of regulatory T cells in long-lasting Graves disease. General study findings and limits: New patients shared fewer public clonotypes (approximately 1,000) than persistent patients did (roughly 2,700).

The sample's time point: persistent/refractory GD, antithyroid drugs over 5 years with positive TRAb. The authors made the TCR library using RNA they extracted from PBMCs. Construction of TCR beta libraries relied on iRepertoire HTBI primers and on Arm-PCR targeting CDR3 regions. TCRdb fed the multiplex PCR reads into MiXCR, producing one record per CDR3 protein. The sample lists roughly 430,000 distinct CDR3 sequences, over 20% occurring once. This clonotype occurred many times. What it binds is not known. The V gene lost 5 bases and the J gene lost 2 bases, with 16 bases spanning the gap. This CDR3 has 15 amino acids. Per germline, CDR1 MNHNS and CDR2 SASEGT.

This chain uses TRBV6-1 with TRBJ2-7; D might be TRBD2 (5 bases). The sample consisted of peripheral blood mononuclear cells (PBMCs), taken when the disease was refractory, from a patient treated with antithyroid drugs. The TCR comes from a female donor with Graves disease. The CDR3 sequence: CASSQSGNPPYEQYF. In DNA form, the CDR3 reads TGTGCCAGCAGTCAATCGGGGAACCCCCCCTACGAGCAGTACTTC.